The rows below give T cell receptor beta chains drawn from one sample of a study of cytomegalovirus exposure and HLA in healthy donors. Sequencing was performed with immunoSEQ multiplex PCR; in TCRdb, only in-frame clones are kept and a portion is missing. The sample holds about 250,000 clones, roughly 87% seen once. Sequenced: PBMCs. The receptor set was obtained from a man younger than 30 in good health and CMV-seropositive. The CDR3 runs from the conserved cysteine through the conserved F or W. The D gene is left open where the match is weak. Only part of the rows carry a size: once, few, many, or a class if the clone is expanded.

D: -; J: TRBJ2-3; size: -; V: TRBV5-4; DNA: TGTGCCAGCAGCTTGTGGGCAGGGGCCACAGATACGCAGTATTTT; CDR3: CASSLWAGATDTQYF
D: -; J: TRBJ2-1; size: -; V: TRBV5-4; DNA: TGTGCCAGCAGCTTGGTTGGAGCCGAGCAGTTCTTC; CDR3: CASSLVGAEQFF
D: TRBD2; J: TRBJ2-3; size: -; V: TRBV4-3; DNA: TGCGCCAGCAGCCAAGATTTGGCGGGAGGTGGGAGCACAGATACGCAGTATTTT; CDR3: CASSQDLAGGGSTDTQYF
D: TRBD1; J: TRBJ1-1; size: -; V: TRBV20-1; DNA: TGCAGTGCGGACAGGGACACTGAAGCTTTCTTT; CDR3: CSADRDTEAFF
D: -; J: TRBJ2-7; size: -; V: TRBV6-6; DNA: TGTGCCAGCAGTTCCAGGACGGTATCCTACGAGCAGTACTTC; CDR3: CASSSRTVSYEQYF
D: TRBD2; J: TRBJ2-7; size: -; V: TRBV5-1; DNA: TGCGCCAGCAGCTTGGGGACTAGCGGGGGGATCTCCTACGAGCAGTACTTC; CDR3: CASSLGTSGGISYEQYF
D: TRBD2; J: TRBJ2-1; size: once; V: TRBV27; DNA: TGTGCCAGCAGTTTACAACTAGCGGGAGCCTTCGAGCAGTTCTTC; CDR3: CASSLQLAGAFEQFF
D: -; J: TRBJ1-2; size: -; V: TRBV28; DNA: TGTGCCAGCAGTTTAGTAGGGTTTGGCTACACCTTC; CDR3: CASSLVGFGYTF
D: -; J: TRBJ2-3; size: -; V: TRBV2; DNA: TGTGCCAGCAGTGAGGAGGCACCTAGCACAGATACGCAGTATTTT; CDR3: CASSEEAPSTDTQYF
D: -; J: TRBJ1-1; size: once; V: TRBV30; DNA: TGTGCCTGGAGTAGTGGGAGACGCACTGAAGCTTTCTTT; CDR3: CAWSSGRRTEAFF
D: -; J: TRBJ2-7; size: few; V: TRBV5-1; DNA: TGCGCCAGCAGCTTGGGACCGGACAGCTACGAGCAGTACTTC; CDR3: CASSLGPDSYEQYF
D: -; J: TRBJ1-2; size: -; V: TRBV7-9; DNA: TGTGCCAGCACTCCACGCTCCGGGCTAAGACATGGCTACACCTTC; CDR3: CASTPRSGLRHGYTF
D: TRBD2; J: TRBJ2-5; size: -; V: TRBV7-2; DNA: TGTGCCAGCAGCTTCGGACTAGGGGAGACCCAGTACTTC; CDR3: CASSFGLGETQYF
D: -; J: TRBJ2-7; size: -; V: TRBV5-1; DNA: TGCGCCAGCAGCTGGGGGGGACAGGCTAGCGACGAGCAGTACTTC; CDR3: CASSWGGQASDEQYF
D: -; J: TRBJ1-5; size: -; V: TRBV27; DNA: TGTGCCAGCAGTTTAATCGGCCACAATCAGCCCCAGCATTTT; CDR3: CASSLIGHNQPQHF
D: -; J: TRBJ2-2; size: -; V: TRBV7-9; DNA: TGTGCCAGCATCCCGAATACGGAGGCCGGGGAGCTGTTTTTT; CDR3: CASIPNTEAGELFF
D: TRBD2; J: TRBJ2-3; size: -; V: TRBV5-1; DNA: TGCGCCAGCAGCTTGGGGGCGCTAGCGGGAGTCGCAGATACGCAGTATTTT; CDR3: CASSLGALAGVADTQYF
D: -; J: TRBJ2-7; size: -; V: TRBV27; DNA: TGTGCCAGCAGTTTACGCGGACAAAGCTACGAGCAGTACTTC; CDR3: CASSLRGQSYEQYF
D: -; J: TRBJ2-1; size: -; V: TRBV5-1; DNA: TGCGCCAGCAGCAGCGGAGTACTCTACAATGAGCAGTTCTTC; CDR3: CASSSGVLYNEQFF
D: TRBD1; J: TRBJ1-5; size: -; V: TRBV19; DNA: TGTGCCAGTAGTGGGACAGGGGTTCAGCCCCAGCATTTT; CDR3: CASSGTGVQPQHF
D: -; J: TRBJ1-4; size: -; V: TRBV4-1; DNA: TGCGCCAGCAGCCAAGATGATGTCAGGGTAGTGAATGAAAAACTGTTTTTT; CDR3: CASSQDDVRVVNEKLFF
D: -; J: TRBJ2-1; size: -; V: TRBV27; DNA: TGTGCCAGCAGTTCGGCGATCTCAAATGAGCAGTTCTTC; CDR3: CASSSAISNEQFF
D: -; J: TRBJ2-5; size: once; V: TRBV6-5; DNA: TGTGCCAGCAGCCTACAGGGATACGAGACCCAGTACTTC; CDR3: CASSLQGYETQYF